These 27 T cell receptor beta chains came from one sample sequenced in a study of CD8 T cells in ankylosing spondylitis. No antigen is known for these receptors. Broader study findings: A TCR beta motif made of roughly eight highly homologous variants seemed typical of ankylosing spondylitis blood.

TCRdb processed the 5' RACE reads anew with MiXCR; each CDR3 protein has one entry. The sample yields some 840,000 distinct CDR3 sequences, 12% seen once. The sequenced sample consisted of blood, either unsorted or a sorted T cell fraction (not recorded which). These receptors all come from a male donor with ankylosing spondylitis.

V is TRBV20-1 and J is TRBJ1-2; unclear D gene. CDR1 is DFQATT, CDR2 SNEGSKA, per germline (reference sequence). V lost 6 bases and J 5 bases, leaving 16 bases between the germline ends. This CDR3 spans 13 amino acids. Here the CDR3 reads CSAAGVSLYGYTF. The CDR3 DNA follows: TGCAGTGCCGCCGGGGTTTCCCTATATGGCTACACCTTC.

In this sample, this clonotype turned up a few times. V is TRBV27 and J is TRBJ2-7, with 8 positions matching TRBD2. Looked up from germline, CDR1 is MNHEY and CDR2 is SMNVEV (reference sequence). Trimming removed 4 bases from V and 6 bases from J; junction bases left unmatched: 11. CDR3 size: 15 residues. CDR3 nucleotides: TGTGCCAGCAGTTCAACCGGGACTAGAAGACGCGAGCAGTACTTC. Amino acids: CASSSTGTRRREQYF.

The chain has TRBV4-3 and TRBJ2-1; the D is unclear. The germline CDR1 and CDR2 sequences are LGHNA and YSLEER. V lost 3 bases, J lost 6 bases, and 9 bases lay in between. The CDR3 runs to 13 residues. CDR3 nucleotide sequence: TGCGCCAGCAGCCATTCGCCCGGCAATGAGCAGTTCTTC. This encodes CASSHSPGNEQFF.

This clonotype was detected a few times. V gene TRBV25-1 combines with J gene TRBJ1-2, with D perhaps TRBD1 (5 bases). Germline V gene sequence: CDR1 MGHDK, CDR2 SYGVNS. The CDR3 extends over 14 amino acids. V was clipped by 3 bases and J by 7 bases, with 15 bases between them. The CDR3 bases are TGTGCCAGCAGTGACCCAGGGCGAAGGAGTGGCTACACCTTC. Protein product: CASSDPGRRSGYTF.

This clonotype was observed a few times. The DNA of the CDR3 is TGCGCCAGCAGCCCTACCCCGGATATACAAGAGACCCAGTACTTC. Protein product: CASSPTPDIQETQYF. This chain uses TRBV4-1 with TRBJ2-5; no clear D. Germline-derived CDR1 and CDR2 are MGHRA and YSYEKL. CDR3 size: 15 residues. V dropped 4 bases and J dropped 2 bases, with 14 bases sitting between them.

This clonotype appeared a few times. In DNA form, the CDR3 reads TGTGCCAGCGGGCGGGGAGACGAGACCCAGTACTTC. This encodes CASGRGDETQYF. V gene TRBV7-8 combines with J gene TRBJ2-5, with D possibly TRBD2 on 6 matching bases. The CDR3 length is 12 residues. V lost 8 bases to trimming and J lost 5 bases, with 12 bases between them. CDR1 is SGHVS, CDR2 FQNEAQ, per germline.

The rearrangement links TRBV5-1 to TRBJ2-7; D is undetermined. This CDR3 spans 13 amino acids. Looked up from germline, CDR1 is SGHRS and CDR2 is YFSETQ. Trimming removed 5 bases at V and 0 bases at J, with 9 bases between. The CDR3 coding sequence is TGCGCCAGCAGGGAGCGAAGCTCCTACGAGCAGTACTTC. Translating gives CASRERSSYEQYF.

As DNA, the CDR3 is TGCAGTGCTAAACTAGGGACAGGTGCCTCCACCGGGGAGCTGTTTTTT. This codes for CSAKLGTGASTGELFF. The chain employs TRBV20-1 and TRBJ2-2, with TRBD1 matching 8 bases. CDR1 DFQATT and CDR2 SNEGSKA come from the germline V gene (reference sequence). J lost 4 bases, V lost 4 bases, and 11 bases had no gene match. The CDR3 is 16 residues long.

The CDR3 sequence: CAISYGQEAYEQYF. The CDR3 DNA sequence: TGTGCCATCAGTTACGGACAGGAGGCCTACGAGCAGTACTTC. V is TRBV10-3 and J is TRBJ2-7, with 7 bases fitting TRBD1. The germline V gene encodes CDR1 ENHRY and CDR2 SYGVKD. The CDR3 extends over 14 amino acids. V dropped 5 bases and J dropped 2; count of bases not matched to a gene: 6.

The V gene is TRBV20-1, the J gene TRBJ1-6; TRBD1 might be the D (5 bases). Germline V gives CDR1 DFQATT, CDR2 SNEGSKA (reference sequence). Trimming took 3 bases from V and 3 from J, leaving 12 bases between them. This CDR3 is 15 amino acids long. CDR3 nucleotides: TGCAGTGCTAGGTGGCAGGGAGGCTATAATTCACCCCTCCACTTT. This sequence encodes CSARWQGGYNSPLHF.

This clonotype has only a few counts. This sequence joins TRBV10-3 and TRBJ2-7; D possibly matches TRBD1 or TRBD2 (5 bases each). CDR1 and CDR2 (germline): ENHRY, SYGVKD. The V end was cut by 7 bases, the J end by 6 bases, with 22 bases between. The CDR3 is 15 amino acids. Here the CDR3 reads CAITPRGTLVGEQYF. The DNA for the CDR3 is TGTGCCATCACTCCACGGGGCACCTTGGTGGGCGAGCAGTACTTC.

This clonotype was found a few times. The J gene is TRBJ2-2, the V gene TRBV6-1, with TRBD1 matching 7 bases. The V gene's germline CDR1 is MNHNS and CDR2 SASEGT. The trim removed 6 bases at V and 7 bases at J, leaving 5 bases unmatched. The CDR3 loop spans 13 amino acids. CDR3 sequence: CASRRQGDGELFF. The CDR3 DNA is TGTGCCAGCAGACGCCAGGGGGACGGGGAGCTGTTTTTT.

The sample holds many counts of this clonotype. This CDR3 is CASSGLAYYNEQFF. In DNA, the CDR3 is TGCGCCAGCAGCGGCCTAGCGTACTACAATGAGCAGTTCTTC. V gene TRBV5-1 combines with J gene TRBJ2-1, with D possibly matching TRBD2 (6 bases). The CDR3 is made up of 14 amino acids. Between the trimmed V and J ends, which lost 4 bases and 3 bases, there was a span of 11 bases. From germline, CDR1 is SGHRS and CDR2 YFSETQ.

The V call is TRBV18, the J call TRBJ2-7; tentatively, D is TRBD2 (6 bases). Germline CDR1 KGHSH, CDR2 LQKENI. This CDR3 comprises 12 residues. V lost 5 bases, J lost 3 bases, and 8 bases lay in between. For the CDR3, the DNA is TGTGCCAGCTCAAATAGCGGCTACGAGCAGTACTTC. It encodes CASSNSGYEQYF. Variable domain in full (rest from reference TRBV18 and TRBJ2-7): NAGVMQNPRHLVRRRGQEARLRCSPMKGHSHVYWYRQLPEEGLKFMVYLQKENIIDESGMPKERFSAEFPKEGPSILRIQQVVRGDSAAYFCASSNSGYEQYFGPGTRLTVT.

V gene TRBV10-3 combines with J gene TRBJ2-7, with D perhaps given as TRBD1 or TRBD2 (5 bases each). The V gene lost 6 bases and the J gene lost 1 base, with 13 bases spanning the gap. There are 14 residues in the CDR3. Germline lookup yields CDR1 ENHRY and CDR2 SYGVKD. The CDR3 DNA is TGTGCCATCAGGACGCGCGAGGGGTCCTACGAGCAGTACTTC. Its protein product is CAIRTREGSYEQYF.

This clonotype was recorded at least ten times. A junction end diverges from the germline sequence, so it may reflect a read error. V and J are TRBV5-1 and TRBJ1-2; 11 bases are a match to TRBD1. Looked up from germline, CDR1 is SGHRS and CDR2 is YFSETQ. This CDR3 region has 13 residues. CDR3: CASSPGQGAGYTF. Here the CDR3 DNA reads TGTGCCAGCAGCCCAGGACAGGGGGCTGGCTACACCTTC.

Concerning this clonotype itself: A much larger clone sits a single nucleotide away, making a read error possible. The chain couples TRBV4-3 to TRBJ2-3; D gene uncertain. V lost 0 bases, J lost 3 bases, and 16 bases lay in between. The CDR3 is made up of 17 amino acids. Germline-derived CDR1 and CDR2 are LGHNA and YSLEER. This CDR3 reads CASSQDMRNMGTDTQYF. DNA of the CDR3: TGCGCCAGCAGCCAAGATATGCGGAACATGGGGACAGATACGCAGTATTTT.

This rearrangement joins TRBV20-1 to TRBJ2-3, with unresolved D. There are 14 residues in the CDR3. The V end was cut by 3 bases, the J end by 3 bases, with 13 bases between. Germline V gives CDR1 DFQATT, CDR2 SNEGSKA (reference sequence). The CDR3 is CSARDQRPTDTQYF. The DNA for the CDR3 is TGCAGTGCTAGGGACCAGAGGCCGACAGATACGCAGTATTTT.

The chain employs TRBV7-2 and TRBJ2-1, with TRBD2 identical over 8 bases. Germline CDR1 is SGHTA and CDR2 is FQGNSA. Trimming cost V 2 bases and J 7 bases; bases outside gene matches: 13. The CDR3 extends over 17 amino acids. The CDR3 DNA reads as TGTGCCAGCAGCTTACTTCTCCTGGGACTAGGGTTAAATGAGCAGTTCTTC. Encoded protein: CASSLLLLGLGLNEQFF.

This sequence joins TRBV4-3 and TRBJ2-3; no firm D call. Trimming shortened V by 4 bases and J by 2 bases, and 10 bases separated the two germline ends. The CDR3 has 14 residues. CDR1 is LGHNA, CDR2 YSLEER, per germline. The CDR3 is CASSRGRVTDTQYF. In nucleotides, the CDR3 is TGCGCCAGCAGCCGCGGAAGAGTCACAGATACGCAGTATTTT.

V usage is TRBV5-1 and J usage is TRBJ2-1, with a tentative D call TRBD1 (5 bases). Germline V gene lookup returns CDR1 SGHRS and CDR2 YFSETQ. Trimming cost V 4 bases and J 9 bases, with 20 bases left between them. CDR3 length: 15 residues. The CDR3 sequence is CASSLSSVGASEQFF. For the CDR3, the DNA is TGCGCCAGCAGCCTCTCGAGCGTAGGGGCTAGTGAGCAGTTCTTC.

The chain couples TRBV3-1 to TRBJ1-1; D ambiguous. The V end was cut by 0 bases, the J end by 6 bases, with 8 bases between. Germline V gene lookup returns CDR1 LGHDT and CDR2 YNNKEL (reference sequence). This CDR3 contains 13 residues. CDR3 residues: CASSQDSQSEAFF. The CDR3 nucleotides read TGTGCCAGCAGCCAAGATTCACAGTCTGAAGCTTTCTTT.

The J gene is TRBJ1-1, the V gene TRBV20-1; tentatively, D is TRBD1 (5 bases). CDR1 and CDR2 from the germline V gene are DFQATT and SNEGSKA (reference sequence). The CDR3 sequence is 16 residues long. Trimming pared 6 bases from V and 8 bases from J, leaving 28 bases between. The CDR3 region is CSARGRQRGQLSEAFF. In DNA form, the CDR3 reads TGCAGTGCCCGAGGTCGCCAGAGGGGTCAGCTTTCGGAAGCTTTCTTT.

In its sample, this clonotype was seen many times. The chain uses TRBV7-2 and TRBJ1-1, with D perhaps TRBD1 (6 bases). Trimming took off 1 base at V and 0 bases at J, with 9 bases between the two ends. Germline CDR1 reads SGHTA; CDR2 reads FQGNSA. The CDR3 is 15 residues long. This chain's CDR3 is CASSLVGQMNTEAFF. The CDR3 DNA follows: TGTGCCAGCAGCTTAGTTGGACAGATGAACACTGAAGCTTTCTTT.

The chain couples TRBV6-2 or TRBV6-3 to TRBJ2-7, with D tentatively TRBD2 (5 bases). V was trimmed by 4 bases and J by 0 bases, leaving 7 bases between them. The germline V gene has CDR1 MNHEY and CDR2 SVGEGT. This CDR3 spans 13 amino acids. The CDR3 coding sequence is TGTGCCAGCAGTTGGAGGTCCTCCTACGAGCAGTACTTC. This gives the protein CASSWRSSYEQYF.

In its sample, this clonotype was seen many times. This CDR3 reads CASSYQLAGGRETQYF. As DNA, the CDR3 is TGTGCCAGCAGTTACCAACTAGCGGGAGGGCGGGAGACCCAGTACTTC. The chain uses TRBV6-5 and TRBJ2-5; 13 positions agree with TRBD2. The germline V gene encodes CDR1 MNHEY and CDR2 SVGAGI. The CDR3 consists of 16 residues. Unmatched junction bases numbered 5, after V lost 2 bases and J lost 5 bases.

The V gene is TRBV9, the J gene TRBJ1-1, with D perhaps matching TRBD1 (5 bases). Germline V gene sequence: CDR1 SGDLS, CDR2 YYNGEE. CDR3 size: 14 residues. The V end was cut by 2 bases, the J end by 5 bases, with 13 bases between. The CDR3 sequence is CASSVASGGTEAFF. CDR3 coding DNA: TGTGCCAGCAGCGTGGCATCGGGGGGGACTGAAGCTTTCTTT.